This T cell receptor (beta chain) was found in a study of CD8+ T cells in alopecia areata. As the sequencing template, cDNA was produced by extracting RNA and reverse transcribing it. Profiling relied on immunoSEQ multiplex PCR, and the TCRdb table lists in-frame clones only, not all of them. The data hold some 220,000 clones, with more than 45% observed a single time. Indicated treatment: oral pan-JAK inhibitor, 5-10 mg twice daily. Individuals with alopecia areata gave both lesional scalp punch biopsies and peripheral blood for collection. This clone has more than one count but fewer than ten. CDR1 is SQVTM, CDR2 ANQGSEA, per germline. With 2 bases removed from V and 0 bases from J, the gap between germline ends came to 8 bases. The CDR3 extends over 15 amino acids.

This receptor was obtained from a human donor with alopecia areata. The genes are TRBV29-1 and TRBJ2-6; D remains unclear. The sample in question was CD4+ T cells sorted from blood, obtained at week 4, from a patient treated with tofacitinib. The CDR3 DNA reads TGCAGCGTTGAAAGCTTGGTCTCTGGGGCCAACGTCCTGACTTTC. This gives the protein CSVESLVSGANVLTF.